Listed below are T cell receptor beta chains from one sample, sequenced in a study of shared clonotypes between healthy human individuals. Generated by immunoSEQ multiplex PCR, the TCRdb table keeps only in-frame clones and is missing some. The sample records 1.5 million to 2.5 million clones, just under 95% being singletons. Input material: naive CD8+ T cells sorted from blood. The receptors shown here come from a man aged 18 to 30 in good health. Both conserved end residues are part of each CDR3. The D gene is left open where the match is weak. Part of the rows lack a size; the others show once, few, many or a class for expanded clones.

j_call	d_call	clone_size	v_call	cdr3_aa	cdr3_nt
TRBJ1-4	-	-	TRBV7-8	CASSLPAGSATNEKLFF	TGTGCCAGCAGCTTACCAGCCGGATCGGCAACTAATGAAAAACTGTTTTTT
TRBJ2-2	-	-	TRBV4-1	CASSPRSGPGELFF	TGCGCCAGCAGCCCCCGGTCAGGTCCCGGGGAGCTGTTTTTT
TRBJ2-1	-	-	TRBV11-2	CASSLVGGGLYNEQFF	TGTGCCAGCAGCTTAGTCGGCGGAGGGCTCTACAATGAGCAGTTCTTC
TRBJ2-1	TRBD2	-	TRBV4-3	CASSQEAGTTYNEQFF	TGCGCCAGCAGCCAAGAAGCCGGGACTACCTACAATGAGCAGTTCTTC
TRBJ1-4	-	-	TRBV6-5	CASSNNPNEKLFF	TGTGCCAGCAGTAACAACCCTAATGAAAAACTGTTTTTT
TRBJ2-3	TRBD2	-	TRBV7-2	CASSLVAGGTDTQYF	TGTGCCAGCAGCTTAGTGGCGGGGGGCACTGATACGCAGTATTTT
TRBJ2-7	TRBD2	-	TRBV5-8	CASSLGLAGQKEQYF	TGTGCCAGCAGCTTGGGACTAGCGGGCCAGAAGGAGCAGTACTTC
TRBJ2-3	-	-	TRBV11-2	CASSFGGSTDTQYF	TGTGCCAGCAGCTTTGGGGGGAGCACAGATACGCAGTATTTT
TRBJ1-2	-	-	TRBV4-3	CASSHPHSGYTF	TGCGCCAGCAGCCATCCCCACTCTGGCTACACCTTC
TRBJ1-6	-	-	TRBV5-6	CASSPGWNSPLHF	TGTGCCAGCAGCCCGGGGTGGAATTCACCCCTCCACTTT
TRBJ2-5	TRBD1	-	TRBV6-6	CASPKKTGARETQYF	TGTGCCAGCCCGAAGAAGACAGGGGCCAGGGAGACCCAGTACTTC
TRBJ2-7	TRBD2	-	TRBV5-8	CASSLTLGGRTYEQYF	TGTGCCAGCAGCTTGACCCTGGGCGGGAGAACCTACGAGCAGTACTTC
TRBJ2-1	TRBD1	-	TRBV7-2	CASSAGQGAYNEQFF	TGTGCCAGCAGCGCTGGACAGGGGGCGTACAATGAGCAGTTCTTC
TRBJ1-2	-	-	TRBV11-2	CASSEVWRRANYGYTF	TGTGCCAGCAGTGAAGTTTGGCGGAGAGCTAACTATGGCTACACCTTC
TRBJ2-7	-	-	TRBV19	CASSYNPAYEQYF	TGTGCCAGTAGCTACAACCCAGCGTACGAGCAGTACTTC
TRBJ1-4	TRBD1	-	TRBV9	CASSESGQGANEKLFF	TGTGCCAGCAGCGAATCGGGACAGGGGGCGAATGAAAAACTGTTTTTT
TRBJ1-2	TRBD1	-	TRBV29-1	CSVEDGTANGYTF	TGCAGCGTTGAAGATGGGACAGCCAACGGCTACACCTTC
TRBJ2-5	TRBD1	-	TRBV5-4	CASSPGTGGRETQYF	TGTGCCAGCAGCCCCGGGACAGGGGGCCGAGAGACCCAGTACTTC
TRBJ2-5	-	-	TRBV4-1	CASRRVSQETQYF	TGCGCCAGCCGCAGGGTTTCTCAAGAGACCCAGTACTTC
TRBJ2-1	TRBD2	-	TRBV4-3	CASSQVASGSYEQFF	TGCGCCAGCAGCCAAGTTGCTAGCGGGAGCTATGAGCAGTTCTTC
TRBJ2-2	-	-	TRBV4-1	CASSLRDVTGELFF	TGCGCCAGCAGCCTCCGGGACGTCACCGGGGAGCTGTTTTTT
TRBJ2-7	TRBD1	-	TRBV10-3	CAISEGQGIAAYEQYF	TGTGCCATCAGTGAAGGACAGGGGATCGCGGCCTACGAGCAGTACTTC
TRBJ2-7	TRBD1	-	TRBV7-7	CASSSGQGTHYEQYF	TGTGCTAGCAGCTCCGGACAGGGCACACACTACGAGCAGTACTTC
TRBJ2-5	-	-	TRBV7-9	CASSLARGKETQYF	TGTGCCAGCAGCTTAGCAAGGGGGAAAGAGACCCAGTACTTC
TRBJ2-3	TRBD2	-	TRBV30	CASTREGGTDTQYF	TGTGCCTCTACGAGGGAGGGAGGCACAGATACGCAGTATTTT
TRBJ2-5	-	-	TRBV30	CAWSATVYQETQYF	TGTGCCTGGAGTGCGACAGTGTACCAAGAGACCCAGTACTTC
TRBJ2-1	-	-	TRBV5-8	CASSSNGLYYNEQFF	TGTGCCAGCAGCTCGAACGGACTTTACTACAATGAGCAGTTCTTC
TRBJ2-3	-	-	TRBV11-2	CASSLEIIDTQYF	TGTGCCAGCAGCTTAGAAATTATAGATACGCAGTATTTT
TRBJ2-1	TRBD1	once	TRBV9	CASSTRDRPYNEQFF	TGTGCCAGCAGCACCCGGGACAGGCCGTACAATGAGCAGTTCTTC
TRBJ2-1	-	-	TRBV4-1	CASSLPDRPYNEQFF	TGCGCCAGCAGCCTCCCCGACAGGCCCTACAATGAGCAGTTCTTC
TRBJ2-7	-	-	TRBV5-1	CASRLTYEQYF	TGCGCCAGCAGACTAACCTACGAGCAGTACTTC
TRBJ1-2	-	-	TRBV5-4	CASSSGPGANYGYTF	TGTGCCAGCAGCTCAGGCCCGGGGGCTAACTATGGCTACACCTTC
TRBJ2-7	-	once	TRBV7-3	CASSHEDREDEQYF	TGTGCCAGCAGCCACGAAGACAGGGAGGACGAGCAGTACTTC
TRBJ1-2	-	-	TRBV9	CASSVEETGRAYGYTF	TGTGCCAGCAGCGTAGAGGAAACCGGGAGAGCTTATGGCTACACCTTC
TRBJ1-2	-	-	TRBV5-6	CASSPGGNPYGYTF	TGTGCCAGCAGCCCGGGGGGGAATCCCTATGGCTACACCTTC
TRBJ2-7	-	-	TRBV9	CASSVGKSSYEQYF	TGTGCCAGCAGCGTAGGCAAGAGCTCCTACGAGCAGTACTTC
TRBJ2-7	-	-	TRBV5-1	CASSLAPVRDYEQYF	TGCGCCAGCAGCTTGGCCCCGGTAAGGGACTACGAGCAGTACTTC
TRBJ1-1	-	-	TRBV2	CASSEATGPEAFF	TGTGCCAGCAGTGAAGCAACAGGGCCTGAAGCTTTCTTT
TRBJ2-7	-	-	TRBV2	CASSDARDGAWEQYF	TGTGCCAGCAGTGATGCGAGGGACGGGGCCTGGGAGCAGTACTTC
TRBJ1-5	-	-	TRBV4-1	CASSNTGAGQPQHF	TGCGCCAGCAGCAACACCGGGGCGGGTCAGCCCCAGCATTTT
TRBJ2-3	TRBD2	-	TRBV29-1	CSVEDLPAGVLDTQYF	TGCAGCGTTGAAGATCTACCAGCGGGAGTGTTAGATACGCAGTATTTT
TRBJ1-5	-	-	TRBV5-6	CASSAGWNQPQHF	TGTGCCAGCAGCGCCGGGTGGAATCAGCCCCAGCATTTT
TRBJ2-3	-	-	TRBV5-1	CASSLARGGADTQYF	TGCGCCAGCAGCTTGGCCAGGGGCGGAGCAGATACGCAGTATTTT
TRBJ2-4	-	-	TRBV15	CATSRDLSLAKNIQYF	TGTGCCACCAGCAGAGATTTAAGCTTAGCCAAAAACATTCAGTACTTC
TRBJ2-7	-	-	TRBV5-6	CASSLTDEQYF	TGTGCCAGCAGTCTGACTGACGAGCAGTACTTC
TRBJ2-2	-	-	TRBV6-5	CASTLVGSGELFF	TGTGCCAGCACCCTAGTAGGCTCCGGGGAGCTGTTTTTT
TRBJ1-1	-	once	TRBV2	CASIIGATEAFF	TGTGCCAGCATTATAGGGGCCACTGAAGCTTTCTTT
TRBJ1-4	TRBD1	-	TRBV7-9	CASSYRTGTTNEKLFF	TGTGCCAGCAGCTACCGGACAGGGACAACTAATGAAAAACTGTTTTTT
TRBJ1-1	TRBD1	-	TRBV13	CASSLGQGNTEAFF	TGTGCCAGCAGCCTCGGACAGGGGAACACTGAAGCTTTCTTT
TRBJ2-2	-	-	TRBV4-1	CASSHLLDTGELFF	TGCGCCAGCAGCCACCTCCTAGACACCGGGGAGCTGTTTTTT
TRBJ1-1	-	once	TRBV10-3	CAISEPTQEGENTEAFF	TGTGCCATCAGTGAGCCTACTCAGGAGGGGGAGAACACTGAAGCTTTCTTT
TRBJ1-3	-	-	TRBV9	CASSVAWTIGSGNTIYF	TGTGCCAGCAGCGTAGCATGGACCATTGGATCTGGAAACACCATATATTTT
TRBJ2-1	-	-	TRBV4-1	CASNSRGGGPGPYNEQFF	TGCGCCAGCAACTCTAGAGGGGGAGGGCCCGGTCCCTACAATGAGCAGTTCTTC
TRBJ2-7	-	-	TRBV7-9	CASSPYQGGNQHYEQYF	TGTGCCAGCAGCCCCTACCAGGGGGGGAACCAACATTACGAGCAGTACTTC